A selection of T cell receptor beta chains follows, all from one sample in a study of CD8+ T cells in alopecia areata. Profiling relied on immunoSEQ multiplex PCR, and the TCRdb table lists in-frame clones only, not all of them. The sample records over 85,000 clones, 40% to 55% being singletons. The specimen sequenced was CD4+ T cells sorted from blood. The receptor set was obtained from a human donor with alopecia areata. The CDR3 runs from the conserved cysteine through the conserved F or W. A D gene is named only where the DNA matches it firmly. The listing skips clone size in some rows; elsewhere it reads once, few, many or a size class.

cdr3_nt cdr3_aa d_call j_call clone_size v_call
TGCAGCGCCCGCCAGATAGTCCAAGAGACCCAGTACTTC CSARQIVQETQYF NA TRBJ2-5 medium-sized TRBV29-1
TGCGCCAGCAGCTCACAGGTTCTCTCTGGGGCCAACGTCCTGACTTTC CASSSQVLSGANVLTF NA TRBJ2-6 few TRBV5-1
TGTGCCAGCAGCAGGGACGGCAGCACAGATACGCAGTATTTT CASSRDGSTDTQYF NA TRBJ2-3 few TRBV7-2
TGTGCCAGCAGCTTGCGAGGCCCAGGGGGCGAGCAGTACTTC CASSLRGPGGEQYF TRBD1 TRBJ2-7 NA TRBV5-6
TGCAGCGGGAGCGAGCCCGAGGGCAGCTACACCTTC CSGSEPEGSYTF NA TRBJ1-2 NA TRBV29-1
TGCAGCGTATCCGTAGCGGGAGGGCCGGGGGAGCAGTACTTC CSVSVAGGPGEQYF TRBD2 TRBJ2-7 few TRBV29-1
TGTGCCAGCAGACCAGGAGATACGCAGTATTTT CASRPGDTQYF NA TRBJ2-3 NA TRBV2
TGTGCCATCAGTGAGATGCGGGAAAAACTGTTTTTT CAISEMREKLFF NA TRBJ1-4 many TRBV10-3
TGCAGCGTTGAAGTGGGTGGCTCTGGAAACACCATATATTTT CSVEVGGSGNTIYF NA TRBJ1-3 NA TRBV29-1
TGTGCCAGCAGCTTAGGGACCGGAGATACGCAGTATTTT CASSLGTGDTQYF NA TRBJ2-3 NA TRBV11-2
TGTGCCAGCTCGGTGGGGACGGACAGAGATCAGCCCCAGCATTTT CASSVGTDRDQPQHF NA TRBJ1-5 NA TRBV18
TGTGCCAGCAGCTTAGTGGCGGTGAACACTGAAGCTTTCTTT CASSLVAVNTEAFF NA TRBJ1-1 NA TRBV7-9
TGCAGCGTCCGGGGACAGAACACTGAAGCTTTCTTT CSVRGQNTEAFF NA TRBJ1-1 NA TRBV29-1
TGTGCCAGCAGTTACGCGTCTGGAGAACTGTTTTTT CASSYASGELFF NA TRBJ1-4 few TRBV6-6
TGTGCCTGGAGTTCTCTTTTATCTGAAGCTTTCTTT CAWSSLLSEAFF NA TRBJ1-1 NA TRBV30
TGTGCCTGGAGTCGGGACAGTAACACTGAAGCTTTCTTT CAWSRDSNTEAFF TRBD1 TRBJ1-1 NA TRBV30
TGCGCCAGCAGCTTTAAACCGGGGGAGACCCAGTACTTC CASSFKPGETQYF NA TRBJ2-5 NA TRBV5-1
TGTGCCAGCAGCTTAGCGGCGACAGGGATAACTGAAGCTTTCTTT CASSLAATGITEAFF TRBD1 TRBJ1-1 NA TRBV7-2
TGTGCCAGCTCAGACCTAAGTACTCTACAGCTGAAAGCCAGCGGGGAGCTGTTTTTT CASSDLSTLQLKASGELFF NA TRBJ2-2 NA TRBV18
TGCGCCAGCAGTCCAGAGGAGAGTGCTGAGCAGTTCTTC CASSPEESAEQFF NA TRBJ2-1 NA TRBV4-1
TGCAGCGTTGGGGGCCTCATCCGAGAGGAGACCCAGTACTTC CSVGGLIREETQYF NA TRBJ2-5 few TRBV29-1
TGCAGCGGACGGGAGGGGGCGGTGAACACCGGGGAGCTGTTTTTT CSGREGAVNTGELFF NA TRBJ2-2 NA TRBV29-1
TGTGCCAGCTCACCAGGGTTGAACACTGAAGCTTTCTTT CASSPGLNTEAFF NA TRBJ1-1 few TRBV18
TGTGCCTGGATTCAAAAGCAGGCCCAGGGTGACGAGCAGTACTTC CAWIQKQAQGDEQYF NA TRBJ2-7 NA TRBV30
TGCAGCGTTGCACGGATGAACACTGAAGCTTTCTTT CSVARMNTEAFF NA TRBJ1-1 few TRBV29-1
TGTGCCTGGAGTGCCGGGACAGGGAGGTCTAGGCAGTACTTC CAWSAGTGRSRQYF TRBD1 TRBJ2-7 NA TRBV30
TGCGCCAGCAGCCCGGACTCGCCCTCCTACAATGAGCAGTTCTTC CASSPDSPSYNEQFF NA TRBJ2-1 NA TRBV5-1
TGTGCCAGCAGCCCCCAGACTAGCAGGAGAACAGATACGCAGTATTTT CASSPQTSRRTDTQYF TRBD2 TRBJ2-3 NA TRBV7-2
TGTGCCAGCAGCCCCGGGTCTCAGGAGACCCAGTACTTC CASSPGSQETQYF NA TRBJ2-5 few TRBV7-3